This TCR beta chain was retrieved from a study of blood T cell repertoires in COVID-19. Overall study context: Nucleic acid was either cDNA or gDNA, and it came from T cells, B-cell-depleted T cells, or PBMCs.

V shed 5 bases, J shed 5 bases, and the junction held 5 bases outside the gene matches. The germline V gene encodes CDR1 SEHNR and CDR2 FQNEAQ (reference sequence). CDR3 length: 14 residues. Profiling relied on immunoSEQ multiplex PCR, and the TCRdb table lists in-frame clones only, not all of them. The table includes approximately 190,000 clones, 70% to 85% detected once. The sequenced sample was peripheral blood. This chain uses TRBV7-9 with TRBJ2-7, with 11 positions matching TRBD1. This clonotype originated in a human donor with acute or convalescent COVID-19. The donor label of this sample is uncertain. The CDR3 loop is CASSQGDRGDEQYF. The CDR3 DNA sequence: TGTGCCAGCAGCCAAGGGGACAGGGGGGACGAGCAGTACTTC.